The 28 T cell receptor beta chains listed next were all sequenced from one sample in a study of OX40 agonist ivuxolimab in advanced cancers. TCRdb's copy holds only in-frame clones and misses some; the assay was immunoSEQ multiplex PCR. In the table there are tens of thousands of clones, roughly 84% of which are singletons. Sequences were derived from CD4+ or CD8+ T cells sorted from blood, sampled in a trial of the OX40 agonist ivuxolimab. The source of these receptors is an adult with an advanced solid tumor such as melanoma, head and neck, liver or kidney cancer.

V usage is TRBV27 and J usage is TRBJ2-7; 8 bases are shared with TRBD1. With 6 bases clipped from V and 3 bases from J, the junction kept 4 bases outside the gene matches. Germline V lookup: CDR1 MNHEY, CDR2 SMNVEV (reference sequence). The CDR3 sequence is 13 residues long. The CDR3 sequence: CASSLTGVYEQYF. The DNA for the CDR3 is TGTGCCAGCAGCCTGACAGGGGTCTACGAGCAGTACTTC.

The chain carries TRBV5-5 and TRBJ1-6; D is possibly TRBD1 (5 bases). Germline CDR1 and CDR2: SGHKS and YYEKEE (reference sequence). Trimming pared 0 bases from V and 0 bases from J, leaving 10 bases between. CDR3 length equals 17 residues. Here the CDR3 reads CASSLGDSYSYNSPLHF. CDR3 DNA sequence: TGTGCCAGCAGCTTGGGTGACAGCTACTCCTATAATTCACCCCTCCACTTT.

This clone was found once. J is TRBJ1-2 and V is TRBV27; TRBD1 is a possible D gene (6 bases). CDR1 and CDR2 (germline): MNHEY, SMNVEV (reference sequence). This CDR3 comprises 13 residues. Deletions cut 4 bases from V and 2 bases from J, with 8 bases between. CDR3 region: CASSWGGNYGYTF. CDR3 bases: TGTGCCAGCAGTTGGGGGGGCAACTATGGCTACACCTTC.

This clone showed up many times. The chain recombines TRBV11-2 with TRBJ2-1, with TRBD2 matching 8 bases. CDR1 is SGHAT, CDR2 FQNNGV, per germline. The CDR3 consists of 17 residues. The J segment lost 2 bases and the V segment lost 0 bases, leaving 6 bases of the junction unmatched. CDR3 coding DNA: TGTGCCAGCAGCTTAGAGGGCGGCGGGGGGCCCTACAATGAGCAGTTCTTC. Its protein is CASSLEGGGGPYNEQFF.

This CDR3 is CASSIPLDLLGANEQFF. The DNA for the CDR3 is TGTGCCAGTAGTATACCCCTCGACCTCCTGGGGGCCAATGAGCAGTTCTTC. The rearrangement uses TRBV19 and TRBJ2-1; D may be TRBD1 (6 bases). Germline CDR1 reads LNHDA; CDR2 reads SQIVND (reference sequence). Deletions cut 2 bases from V and 6 bases from J, with 20 bases between. CDR3 length equals 17 residues.

V gene TRBV2 combines with J gene TRBJ2-7; no clear D gene. The germline V and J ends were trimmed by 4 bases and 2 bases, with 12 bases remaining between them. This CDR3 contains 14 residues. The germline V gene has CDR1 SNHLY and CDR2 FYNNEI. CDR3 DNA: TGTGCCAGCAGTGTTGCGGAAGAGGCCTACGAGCAGTACTTC. Translating it yields CASSVAEEAYEQYF.

The J gene is TRBJ1-2, the V gene TRBV27; 7 bases map to TRBD1. Unmatched junction bases numbered 9, after V lost 5 bases and J lost 0 bases. CDR3 length equals 16 residues. CDR1 and CDR2 from the germline V gene are MNHEY and SMNVEV (reference sequence). The CDR3 reads CASSPTPGGTNYGYTF. CDR3 bases: TGTGCCAGCAGTCCCACCCCAGGGGGGACTAACTATGGCTACACCTTC.

The V gene is TRBV5-6, the J gene TRBJ1-2; D remains ambiguous. V lost 0 bases, J lost 1 base, and 4 bases lay in between. The V gene's germline CDR1 is SGHDT and CDR2 YYEEEE. CDR3 length: 13 residues. The CDR3 coding sequence is TGTGCCAGCAGCTTGGGCGTTAACTATGGCTACACCTTC. Translating it yields CASSLGVNYGYTF.

V and J are TRBV13 and TRBJ2-1; TRBD2 matches at 16 bases. Trimming cost V 5 bases and J 10 bases; bases outside gene matches: 8. Germline V CDR1 and CDR2: PRHDT, FYEKMQ (reference sequence). The CDR3 has 16 residues. CDR3 DNA: TGTGCCAGCAGCCGGGAGGGACTAGCGGGGGGGCTGGAGCAGTTCTTC. It encodes CASSREGLAGGLEQFF. Full variable domain (missing parts from reference TRBV13 and TRBJ2-1): AAGVIQSPRHLIKEKRETATLKCYPIPRHDTVYWYQQGPGQDPQFLISFYEKMQSDKGSIPDRFSAQQFSDYHSELNMSSLELGDSALYFCASSREGLAGGLEQFFGPGTRLTVL.

This clone occurred a few times. V is TRBV6-4 and J is TRBJ2-3; 9 bases align to TRBD2. Trimming at V came to 0 bases and at J to 5 bases, leaving 9 bases not matched to a gene. This CDR3 has 17 amino acids. CDR1 MRHNA and CDR2 SNTAGT come from the germline V gene. CDR3 in amino acids: CASSDSPGAGGQDTQYF. CDR3 DNA sequence: TGTGCCAGCAGTGACTCCCCGGGAGCGGGGGGCCAAGATACGCAGTATTTT.

This rearrangement joins TRBV6-5 to TRBJ2-5; a weak D match, TRBD2 (5 bases). The germline V gene has CDR1 MNHEY and CDR2 SVGAGI. Trimming took off 6 bases at V and 4 bases at J, with 12 bases between the two ends. The CDR3 has 13 residues. The CDR3 coding sequence is TGTGCCAGCAGCGGACTTACCCTAGAGACCCAGTACTTC. Its translation: CASSGLTLETQYF.

This clone has a single count. The rearrangement uses TRBV4-3 and TRBJ2-7; D is unclear. This CDR3 is 16 amino acids long. Germline CDR1 reads LGHNA; CDR2 reads YSLEER. Deletions cut 0 bases from V and 3 bases from J, with 15 bases between. CDR3 residues: CASSQEEENTYYEQYF. CDR3 DNA sequence: TGCGCCAGCAGCCAAGAAGAGGAGAACACCTACTACGAGCAGTACTTC.

This chain links TRBV19 with TRBJ2-1, with 7 bases lining up with TRBD2. Trimming cost V 0 bases and J 4 bases; bases outside gene matches: 6. Looked up from germline, CDR1 is LNHDA and CDR2 is SQIVND (reference sequence). The CDR3 covers 16 residues. This CDR3 is CASSIDERGPYNEQFF. CDR3 in DNA: TGTGCCAGTAGTATAGATGAGCGGGGCCCTTACAATGAGCAGTTCTTC.

The rearrangement uses TRBV5-6 and TRBJ2-7; tentatively, D is TRBD2 (6 bases). In germline, CDR1 is SGHDT, CDR2 YYEEEE. The CDR3 sequence is 16 residues long. V was trimmed by 0 bases and J by 1 base, leaving 14 bases between them. The DNA of the CDR3 is TGTGCCAGCAGCTTGGGGTGGGGTAGCGGATCCTACGAGCAGTACTTC. Its protein product is CASSLGWGSGSYEQYF. The complete variable domain, with remaining parts taken from reference TRBV5-6 and TRBJ2-7, reads DAGVTQSPTHLIKTRGQQVTLRCSPKSGHDTVSWYQQALGQGPQFIFQYYEEEERQRGNFPDRFSGHQFPNYSSELNVNALLLGDSALYLCASSLGWGSGSYEQYFGPGTRLTVT.

This clone was observed once. J is TRBJ2-5 and V is TRBV14, with D possibly TRBD1 on 6 matching bases. The ends were cut back, 0 bases at V and 2 bases at J, with 13 bases in the middle. CDR1 and CDR2 (germline): SGHDN, FVKESK. The CDR3 has 16 residues. CDR3 amino acids: CASSQDPGQPQETQYF. The DNA of the CDR3 is TGTGCCAGCAGCCAAGATCCCGGACAGCCGCAAGAGACCCAGTACTTC.

The chain carries TRBV19 and TRBJ1-1; D remains unclear. Trimming took off 7 bases at V and 5 bases at J, with 8 bases between the two ends. This CDR3 region has 11 residues. The germline V gene encodes CDR1 LNHDA and CDR2 SQIVND (reference sequence). The CDR3 spells CASILGTEAFF. CDR3 nucleotides: TGTGCCAGTATTTTGGGGACTGAAGCTTTCTTT.

J is TRBJ1-2 and V is TRBV19, with a weak D call TRBD1 (5 bases). The CDR3 is made up of 14 amino acids. V was clipped by 1 base and J by 4 bases, with 10 bases between them. The V gene's germline CDR1 is LNHDA and CDR2 SQIVND (reference sequence). In DNA, the CDR3 is TGTGCCAGTAGTATAGGAGGAGACAGCTATGGCTACACCTTC. Translated: CASSIGGDSYGYTF.

This chain joins TRBV29-1 and TRBJ2-2; the D gene is possibly TRBD1 (7 bases). Germline V CDR1 and CDR2: SQVTM, ANQGSEA. The V end was cut by 5 bases, the J end by 3 bases, with 13 bases between. The CDR3 is 14 residues long. In nucleotides, the CDR3 is TGCAGCGTTACTTCAGGGGGGCACACCGGGGAGCTGTTTTTT. It is translated as CSVTSGGHTGELFF.

This chain links TRBV5-5 with TRBJ1-6, with a possible D match to TRBD1 (6 bases). The CDR3 is 17 amino acids. Trimming cost V 3 bases and J 0 bases, with 13 bases left between them. The germline V gene has CDR1 SGHKS and CDR2 YYEKEE (reference sequence). The CDR3 loop reads CASSSGQLASYNSPLHF. The CDR3 DNA sequence: TGTGCCAGCAGCTCCGGACAGCTTGCCTCCTATAATTCACCCCTCCACTTT.

The chain links TRBV10-3 to TRBJ1-3; no reliable D call. Germline V gene lookup returns CDR1 ENHRY and CDR2 SYGVKD. This CDR3 region has 15 residues. V lost 6 bases and J 0 bases, leaving 12 bases between the germline ends. The CDR3 reads CAIRGWSSSGNTIYF. DNA for the CDR3: TGTGCCATCAGGGGGTGGTCGAGCTCTGGAAACACCATATATTTT.

A few counts support this clone. This chain links TRBV6-6 with TRBJ2-5; TRBD1 matches 8 bases. The CDR3 is 14 residues long. Germline V gives CDR1 MNHNY, CDR2 SVGAGI (reference sequence). The ends lost 5 bases at V and 2 bases at J; junction bases unmatched: 4. CDR3 DNA sequence: TGTGCCAGCAGTGGGACAGGTCTTCAAGAGACCCAGTACTTC. Its translation is CASSGTGLQETQYF.

The V and J genes are TRBV27 and TRBJ2-7; 8 nucleotides align to TRBD2. J was trimmed by 6 bases and V by 5 bases; bases with no gene match: 6. CDR1 MNHEY and CDR2 SMNVEV come from the germline V gene (reference sequence). The CDR3 covers 13 residues. CDR3 DNA sequence: TGTGCCAGCAGTAGCGCGGGGGGACCCGAGCAGTACTTC. This sequence encodes CASSSAGGPEQYF.

The gene calls are TRBV5-6 and TRBJ2-7; 8 bases are shared with TRBD1. J lost 4 bases, V lost 3 bases, and 12 bases had no gene match. Germline-derived CDR1 and CDR2 are SGHDT and YYEEEE. The CDR3 consists of 16 residues. As DNA, the CDR3 is TGTGCCAGCAGCTCTGCGGACAGGGCCGAGGATTACGAGCAGTACTTC. It codes for CASSSADRAEDYEQYF. Full variable domain (outside the CDR3, taken from reference TRBV5-6 and TRBJ2-7): DAGVTQSPTHLIKTRGQQVTLRCSPKSGHDTVSWYQQALGQGPQFIFQYYEEEERQRGNFPDRFSGHQFPNYSSELNVNALLLGDSALYLCASSSADRAEDYEQYFGPGTRLTVT.

The V gene is TRBV5-1, the J gene TRBJ1-2; no reliable D call. This CDR3 has 15 amino acids. Trimming stripped 4 bases from V and 1 base from J, with 14 bases between. Germline-derived CDR1 and CDR2 are SGHRS and YFSETQ. The CDR3 protein is CASSLGLGGNYGYTF. The CDR3 DNA reads as TGCGCCAGCAGCCTGGGCCTTGGAGGTAACTATGGCTACACCTTC.

This clone was picked up one time. J is TRBJ2-7 and V is TRBV25-1; TRBD1 matches 7 bases. Unmatched junction bases numbered 8, after V lost 3 bases and J lost 6 bases. CDR3 length: 14 amino acids. Germline lookup yields CDR1 MGHDK and CDR2 SYGVNS. The CDR3 here is CASSDRDSLREQYF. The CDR3 DNA is TGTGCCAGCAGTGATCGGGACAGCCTACGCGAGCAGTACTTC.

The chain recombines TRBV7-3 with TRBJ1-2; D is unresolved. CDR3 length equals 14 residues. Trimming removed 5 bases at V and 0 bases at J, with 10 bases between. Per the germline V gene, CDR1 is SGHTA and CDR2 is FQGTGA. The CDR3 nucleotides read TGTGCCAGCAGCCCGACTGGTTCTAACTATGGCTACACCTTC. Translating gives CASSPTGSNYGYTF.

This chain links TRBV28 with TRBJ1-6, with TRBD1 as a possible D gene (5 bases). This CDR3 spans 16 amino acids. CDR1 is MDHEN and CDR2 is SYDVKM in the germline V gene. V was trimmed by 5 bases and J by 7 bases, leaving 18 bases between them. CDR3 sequence (DNA): TGTGCCAGCAGTCTCCGGGACGGAGGGCCAAATTCACCCCTCCACTTT. Its translation is CASSLRDGGPNSPLHF.

The V call is TRBV9, the J call TRBJ2-1; D may be TRBD1 (6 bases). This CDR3 spans 17 amino acids. Trimming cost V 4 bases and J 1 base, with 18 bases left between them. Germline V gene sequence: CDR1 SGDLS, CDR2 YYNGEE. In nucleotides, the CDR3 is TGTGCCAGCAGCAGCATGAGGACAGCCTCTTCCTACAATGAGCAGTTCTTC. The encoded protein is CASSSMRTASSYNEQFF.